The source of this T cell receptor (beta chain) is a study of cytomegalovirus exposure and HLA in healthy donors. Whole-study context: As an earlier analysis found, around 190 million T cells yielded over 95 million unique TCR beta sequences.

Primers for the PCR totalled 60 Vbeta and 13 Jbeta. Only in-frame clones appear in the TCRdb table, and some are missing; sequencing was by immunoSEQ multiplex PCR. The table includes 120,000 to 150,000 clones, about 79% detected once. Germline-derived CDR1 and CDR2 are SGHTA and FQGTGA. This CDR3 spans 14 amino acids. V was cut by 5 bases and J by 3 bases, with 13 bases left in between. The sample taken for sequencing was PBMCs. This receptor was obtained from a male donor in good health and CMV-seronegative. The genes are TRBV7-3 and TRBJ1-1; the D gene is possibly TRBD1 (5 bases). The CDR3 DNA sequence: TGTGCCAGCAGCCGTTCCGGGGGGGACACTGAAGCTTTCTTT. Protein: CASSRSGGDTEAFF.